These 14 T cell receptor beta chains originate from one sample sequenced in a study of somatic mutations in cytotoxic T cells in rheumatoid arthritis. Method: immunoSEQ multiplex PCR; TCRdb's copy keeps in-frame clones and lacks some. The top ten clones hold 4.5% to 6% of a sample with some 17,000 clones, 65% to 80% of them seen once. Source material: CD8+ T cells sorted from blood. The receptors here all came from an adult with rheumatoid arthritis.

The chain couples TRBV19 to TRBJ1-1; 8 bases map to TRBD1. The CDR3 covers 14 residues. The germline V gene encodes CDR1 LNHDA and CDR2 SQIVND (reference sequence). V lost 4 bases to trimming and J lost 7 bases; unmatched junction nucleotides: 8. The CDR3 loop is CASSTNTGGGEAFF. CDR3 nucleotides: TGTGCCAGTAGTACTAACACAGGGGGTGGTGAAGCTTTCTTT.

V is TRBV15 and J is TRBJ1-1; D might be TRBD1 (6 bases). CDR3 length: 16 residues. CDR1 is LNHNV and CDR2 is YYDKDF in the germline V gene (reference sequence). V dropped 0 bases and J dropped 5 bases, with 16 bases sitting between them. CDR3 sequence (DNA): TGTGCCACCAGCAGAGATCGAGGGGGGGGGACTACTGAAGCTTTCTTT. It yields the protein CATSRDRGGGTTEAFF.

This clone was counted a single time. The V call is TRBV7-9, the J call TRBJ1-5; 7 bases line up with TRBD1. The V and J ends lost 4 bases and 7 bases, in that order; junction bases with no gene match: 7. Germline values: CDR1 SEHNR, CDR2 FQNEAQ (reference sequence). The CDR3 runs to 14 residues. The CDR3 sequence is CASSSDRVQQPQHF. The CDR3 nucleotides read TGTGCCAGCAGCTCCGACAGGGTACAACAGCCCCAGCATTTT.

The chain employs TRBV15 and TRBJ1-1; a possible D gene is TRBD1 (5 bases). CDR3 size: 15 residues. V lost 0 bases and J 0 bases, leaving 8 bases between the germline ends. Germline loops: CDR1 LNHNV, CDR2 YYDKDF (reference sequence). The CDR3 reads CATSRDRAMNTEAFF. The DNA of the CDR3 is TGTGCCACCAGCAGAGACAGGGCCATGAACACTGAAGCTTTCTTT.

The rearrangement joins TRBV7-6 to TRBJ2-1; 14 positions agree with TRBD2. The CDR3 length is 15 residues. Unmatched junction bases numbered 6, after V lost 5 bases and J lost 9 bases. CDR1 is SGHVS and CDR2 is FNYEAQ in the germline V gene. CDR3 in amino acids: CASSPGLAGVSEQFF. The CDR3 DNA reads as TGTGCCAGCAGCCCGGGACTAGCGGGGGTTAGTGAGCAGTTCTTC.

The V call is TRBV5-8, the J call TRBJ2-1, with TRBD2 identical over 7 bases. V was pared by 0 bases and J by 3 bases, with 6 bases of the junction left unmatched. Germline assignment: CDR1 SGHTS and CDR2 YDEGEE. CDR3 length: 16 amino acids. The CDR3 loop is CASSLVRASGYNEQFF. The DNA of the CDR3 is TGTGCCAGCAGCTTGGTTCGGGCTAGCGGCTACAATGAGCAGTTCTTC.

The chain couples TRBV25-1 to TRBJ1-1, with 8 bases fitting TRBD1. There are 13 residues in the CDR3. Trimming at V came to 1 base and at J to 8 bases, leaving 3 bases not matched to a gene. Looked up from germline, CDR1 is MGHDK and CDR2 is SYGVNS. The CDR3 sequence is CASSEWGQDEAFF. CDR3 coding DNA: TGTGCCAGCAGTGAATGGGGACAGGACGAAGCTTTCTTT.

The gene calls are TRBV2 and TRBJ2-7; D call uncertain. Germline V gene data show CDR1 as SNHLY and CDR2 as FYNNEI. The CDR3 spans 11 residues. Trimming stripped 8 bases from V and 6 bases from J, with 11 bases between. DNA for the CDR3: TGTGCCAGCCACCTCAGTGGCGAGCAGTACTTC. Residues: CASHLSGEQYF.

This chain links TRBV6-5 with TRBJ1-1, with D perhaps matching TRBD1 (5 bases). The CDR3 runs 14 residues. CDR1 and CDR2 from the germline V gene are MNHEY and SVGAGI. V dropped 4 bases and J dropped 5 bases, with 14 bases sitting between them. DNA for the CDR3: TGTGCCAGCAGTTTCCCGGGGGGGTATACTGAAGCTTTCTTT. Its protein product is CASSFPGGYTEAFF.

V gene TRBV6-5 combines with J gene TRBJ1-1; unclear D gene. The ends were cut back, 2 bases at V and 1 base at J, with 14 bases in the middle. In germline, CDR1 is MNHEY, CDR2 SVGAGI. CDR3 length equals 16 residues. The CDR3 region has the DNA TGTGCCAGCAGTTACGCTCTGGGGAGACAGAACACTGAAGCTTTCTTT. This encodes CASSYALGRQNTEAFF.

Here the CDR3 reads CASSVDGNSNQPQHF. CDR3 DNA sequence: TGTGCCAGCAGCGTAGACGGGAATAGCAATCAGCCCCAGCATTTT. The J gene is TRBJ1-5, the V gene TRBV9; D uncertain. Germline assignment: CDR1 SGDLS and CDR2 YYNGEE. Trimming stripped 0 bases from V and 0 bases from J, with 7 bases between. The CDR3 consists of 15 residues.

V gene TRBV2 combines with J gene TRBJ2-5, with D possibly being TRBD1 (6 bases). Trimming removed 5 bases at V and 11 bases at J, with 24 bases between. This CDR3 has 15 amino acids. Germline assignment: CDR1 SNHLY and CDR2 FYNNEI. CDR3 nucleotide sequence: TGTGCCAGCAGTACCCAGACTCCATGGACAGTCTGGCAGTACTTC. Amino acid sequence: CASSTQTPWTVWQYF.

The CDR3 here is CASSTGLVGYEQYF. The DNA for the CDR3 is TGTGCCAGCTCAACGGGACTAGTGGGCTACGAGCAGTACTTC. The gene calls are TRBV2 and TRBJ2-7; 8 positions agree with TRBD2. V lost 8 bases and J lost 3; bases outside the gene matches: 9. Germline lookup yields CDR1 SNHLY and CDR2 FYNNEI. The CDR3 covers 14 residues.

The chain employs TRBV29-1 and TRBJ2-3; no definite D call. The CDR3 extends over 10 amino acids. Germline V gene sequence: CDR1 SQVTM, CDR2 ANQGSEA. V lost 4 bases to trimming and J lost 6 bases, with 5 bases between them. Here the CDR3 reads CSVVTDTQYF. The CDR3 nucleotides are TGCAGCGTTGTCACGGATACGCAGTATTTT.